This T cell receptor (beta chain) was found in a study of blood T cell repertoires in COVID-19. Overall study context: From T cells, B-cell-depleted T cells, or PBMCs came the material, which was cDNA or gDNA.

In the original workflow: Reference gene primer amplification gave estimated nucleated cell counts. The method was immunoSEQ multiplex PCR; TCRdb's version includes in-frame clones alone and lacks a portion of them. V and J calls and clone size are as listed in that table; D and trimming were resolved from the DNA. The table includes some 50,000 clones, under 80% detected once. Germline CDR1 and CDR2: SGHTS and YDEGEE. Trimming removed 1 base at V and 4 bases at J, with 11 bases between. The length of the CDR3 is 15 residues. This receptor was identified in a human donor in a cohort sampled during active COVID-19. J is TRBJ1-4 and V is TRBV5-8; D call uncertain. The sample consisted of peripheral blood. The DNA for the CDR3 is TGTGCCAGCAGCTTGCTTGGCAGACTTAATGAAAAACTGTTTTTT. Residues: CASSLLGRLNEKLFF.